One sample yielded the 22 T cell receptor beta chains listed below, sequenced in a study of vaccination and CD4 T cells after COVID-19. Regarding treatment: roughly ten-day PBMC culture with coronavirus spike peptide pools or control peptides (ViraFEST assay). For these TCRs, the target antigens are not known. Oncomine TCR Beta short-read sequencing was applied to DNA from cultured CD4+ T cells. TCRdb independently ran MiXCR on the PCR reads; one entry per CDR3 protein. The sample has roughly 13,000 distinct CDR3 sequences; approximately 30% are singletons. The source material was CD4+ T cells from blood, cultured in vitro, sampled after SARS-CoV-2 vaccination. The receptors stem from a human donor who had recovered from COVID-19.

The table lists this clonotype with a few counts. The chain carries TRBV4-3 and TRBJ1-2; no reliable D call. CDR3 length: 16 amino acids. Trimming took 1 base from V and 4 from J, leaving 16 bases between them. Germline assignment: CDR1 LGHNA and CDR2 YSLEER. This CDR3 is CASSQGMGSLVYGYTF. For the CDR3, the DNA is TGCGCCAGCAGCCAAGGGATGGGATCTCTGGTCTATGGCTACACCTTC.

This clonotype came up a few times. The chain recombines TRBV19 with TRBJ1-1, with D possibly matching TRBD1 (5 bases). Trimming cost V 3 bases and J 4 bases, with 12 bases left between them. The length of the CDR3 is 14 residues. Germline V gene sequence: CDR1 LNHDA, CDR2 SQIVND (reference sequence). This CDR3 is CASSINYGGTEAFF. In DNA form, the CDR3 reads TGTGCCAGTAGTATCAATTACGGGGGCACTGAAGCTTTCTTT.

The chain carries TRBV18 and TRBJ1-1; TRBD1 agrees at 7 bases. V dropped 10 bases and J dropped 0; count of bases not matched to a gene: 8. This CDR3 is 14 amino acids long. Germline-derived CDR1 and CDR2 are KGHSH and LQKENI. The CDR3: CATQGTAMNTEAFF. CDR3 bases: TGTGCCACCCAGGGGACAGCTATGAACACTGAAGCTTTCTTT.

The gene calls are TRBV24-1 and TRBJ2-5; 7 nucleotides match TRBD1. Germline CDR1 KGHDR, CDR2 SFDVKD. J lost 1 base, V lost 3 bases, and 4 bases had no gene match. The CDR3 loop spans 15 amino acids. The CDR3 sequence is CATSDPTGPQETQYF. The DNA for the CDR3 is TGTGCCACCAGTGATCCGACAGGGCCCCAAGAGACCCAGTACTTC.

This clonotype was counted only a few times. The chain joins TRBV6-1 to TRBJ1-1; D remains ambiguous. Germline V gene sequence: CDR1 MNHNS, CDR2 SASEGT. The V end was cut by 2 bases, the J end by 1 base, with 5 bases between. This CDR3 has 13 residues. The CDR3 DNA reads TGTGCCAGCAGTGAACGGGGGAACACTGAAGCTTTCTTT. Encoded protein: CASSERGNTEAFF.

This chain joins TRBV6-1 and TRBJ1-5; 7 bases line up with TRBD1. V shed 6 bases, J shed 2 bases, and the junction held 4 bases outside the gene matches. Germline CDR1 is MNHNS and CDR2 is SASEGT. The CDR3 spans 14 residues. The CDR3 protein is CASSRQGGNQPQHF. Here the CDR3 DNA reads TGTGCCAGCAGCCGACAGGGAGGCAATCAGCCCCAGCATTTT.

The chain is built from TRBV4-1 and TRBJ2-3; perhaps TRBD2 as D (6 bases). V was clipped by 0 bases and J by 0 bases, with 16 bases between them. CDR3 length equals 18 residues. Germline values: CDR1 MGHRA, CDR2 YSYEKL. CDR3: CASSQEGLAWTSTDTQYF. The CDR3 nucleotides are TGCGCCAGCAGCCAAGAGGGGCTAGCGTGGACTAGCACAGATACGCAGTATTTT.

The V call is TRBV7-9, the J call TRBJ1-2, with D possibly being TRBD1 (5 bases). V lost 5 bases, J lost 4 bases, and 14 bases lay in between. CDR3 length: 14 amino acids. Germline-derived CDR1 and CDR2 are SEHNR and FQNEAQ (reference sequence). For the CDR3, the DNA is TGTGCCAGCAGCCCAAGGGGACCTCCCTATGGCTACACCTTC. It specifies CASSPRGPPYGYTF.

CDR3 coding DNA: TGTGCCAGCAGCTTGGGGGACGGATCAAACTATGGCTACACCTTC. Translated, it gives CASSLGDGSNYGYTF. This rearrangement joins TRBV5-4 to TRBJ1-2; tentative D call: TRBD1 (5 bases). Trimming removed 0 bases at V and 2 bases at J, with 11 bases between. Germline loops: CDR1 SGHNT, CDR2 YYREEE (reference sequence). This CDR3 comprises 15 residues.

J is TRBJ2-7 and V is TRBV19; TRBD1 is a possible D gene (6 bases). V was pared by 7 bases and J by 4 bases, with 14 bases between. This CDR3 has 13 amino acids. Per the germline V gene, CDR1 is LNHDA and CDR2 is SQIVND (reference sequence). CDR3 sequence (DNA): TGTGCCAGTACCGCACAGGGTGGATACGAGCAGTACTTC. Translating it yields CASTAQGGYEQYF.

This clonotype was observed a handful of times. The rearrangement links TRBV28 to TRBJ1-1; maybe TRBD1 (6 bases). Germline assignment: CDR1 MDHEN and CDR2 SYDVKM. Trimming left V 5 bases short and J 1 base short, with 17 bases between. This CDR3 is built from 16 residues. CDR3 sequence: CASSGQGMSGNTEAFF. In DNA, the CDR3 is TGTGCCAGCAGTGGGCAGGGGATGAGTGGGAACACTGAAGCTTTCTTT.

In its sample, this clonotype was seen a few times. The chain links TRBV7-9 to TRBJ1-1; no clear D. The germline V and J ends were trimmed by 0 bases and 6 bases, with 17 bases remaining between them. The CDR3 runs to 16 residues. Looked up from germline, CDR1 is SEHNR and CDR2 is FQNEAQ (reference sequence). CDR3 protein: CASSLAQGGLRAEAFF. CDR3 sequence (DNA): TGTGCCAGCAGCTTAGCGCAAGGAGGCCTGAGGGCTGAAGCTTTCTTT.

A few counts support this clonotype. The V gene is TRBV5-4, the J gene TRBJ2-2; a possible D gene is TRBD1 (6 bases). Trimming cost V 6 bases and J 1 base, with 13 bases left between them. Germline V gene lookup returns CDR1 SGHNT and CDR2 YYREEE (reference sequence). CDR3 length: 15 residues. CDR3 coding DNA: TGTGCCAGCAACTCCGGGACACAGAACACCGGGGAGCTGTTTTTT. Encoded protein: CASNSGTQNTGELFF.

The CDR3 bases are TGTGCCAGCAGAATGGGAGCCGCCTACGAGCAGTACTTC. Translating it yields CASRMGAAYEQYF. The chain combines TRBV27 with TRBJ2-7; possible D gene TRBD2, 5 bases. Trimming shortened V by 6 bases and J by 2 bases, and 11 bases separated the two germline ends. The CDR3 runs to 13 residues. Germline CDR1 is MNHEY and CDR2 is SMNVEV (reference sequence).

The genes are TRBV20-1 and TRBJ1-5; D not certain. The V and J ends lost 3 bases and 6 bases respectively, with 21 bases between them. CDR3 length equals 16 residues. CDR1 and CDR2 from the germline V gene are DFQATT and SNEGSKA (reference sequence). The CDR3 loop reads CSAREVGPLRRQPQHF. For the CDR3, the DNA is TGCAGTGCTAGGGAGGTCGGGCCTCTGCGGCGTCAGCCCCAGCATTTT.

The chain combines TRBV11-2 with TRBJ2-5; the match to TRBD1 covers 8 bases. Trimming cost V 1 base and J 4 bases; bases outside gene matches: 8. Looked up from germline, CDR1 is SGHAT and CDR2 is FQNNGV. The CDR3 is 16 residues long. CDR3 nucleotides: TGTGCCAGCAGCTTAGTTCGGACCGGGACAGGAGAGACCCAGTACTTC. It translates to CASSLVRTGTGETQYF. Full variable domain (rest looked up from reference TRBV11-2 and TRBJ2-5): EAGVAQSPRYKIIEKRQSVAFWCNPISGHATLYWYQQILGQGPKLLIQFQNNGVVDDSQLPKDRFSAERLKGVDSTLKIQPAKLEDSAVYLCASSLVRTGTGETQYFGPGTRLLVL.

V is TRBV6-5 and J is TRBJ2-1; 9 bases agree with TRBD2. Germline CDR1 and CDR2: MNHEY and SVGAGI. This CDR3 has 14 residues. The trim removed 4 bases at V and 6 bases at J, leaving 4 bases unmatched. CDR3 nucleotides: TGTGCCAGCAGTTTCGGCGGGAGGGGCAATGAGCAGTTCTTC. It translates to CASSFGGRGNEQFF.

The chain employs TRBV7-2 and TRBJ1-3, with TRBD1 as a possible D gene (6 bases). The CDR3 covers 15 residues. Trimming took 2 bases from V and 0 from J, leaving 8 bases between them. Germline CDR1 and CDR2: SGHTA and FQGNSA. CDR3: CASSLQDSSGNTIYF. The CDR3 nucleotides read TGTGCCAGCAGCTTACAGGACAGCTCTGGAAACACCATATATTTT.

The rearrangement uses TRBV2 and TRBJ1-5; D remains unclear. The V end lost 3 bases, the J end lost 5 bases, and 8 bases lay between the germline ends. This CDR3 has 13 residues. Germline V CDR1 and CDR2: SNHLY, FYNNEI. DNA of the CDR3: TGTGCCAGCAGTGAGTCCGTTTATCAGCCCCAGCATTTT. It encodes CASSESVYQPQHF.

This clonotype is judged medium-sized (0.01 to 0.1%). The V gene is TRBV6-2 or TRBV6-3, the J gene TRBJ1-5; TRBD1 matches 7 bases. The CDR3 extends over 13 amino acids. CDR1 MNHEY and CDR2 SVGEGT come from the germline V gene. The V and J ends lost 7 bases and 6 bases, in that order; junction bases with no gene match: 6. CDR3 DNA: TGTGCCAGCACCATACAGGGGAGTCAGCCCCAGCATTTT. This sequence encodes CASTIQGSQPQHF.

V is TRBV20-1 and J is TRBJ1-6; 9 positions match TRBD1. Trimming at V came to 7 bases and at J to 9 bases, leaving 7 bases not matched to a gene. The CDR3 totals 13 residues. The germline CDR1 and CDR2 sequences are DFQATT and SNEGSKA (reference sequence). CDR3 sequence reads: CSGVGTGSSPLHF. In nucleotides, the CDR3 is TGCAGTGGGGTCGGGACAGGGTCTTCACCCCTCCACTTT.

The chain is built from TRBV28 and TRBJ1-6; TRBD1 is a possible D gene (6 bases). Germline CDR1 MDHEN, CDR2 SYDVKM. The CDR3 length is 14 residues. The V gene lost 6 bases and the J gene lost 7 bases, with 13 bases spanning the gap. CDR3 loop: CASRNRVMNSPLHF. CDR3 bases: TGTGCCAGCAGAAACAGGGTCATGAATTCACCCCTCCACTTT. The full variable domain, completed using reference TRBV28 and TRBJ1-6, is DVKVTQSSRYLVKRTGEKVFLECVQDMDHENMFWYRQDPGLGLRLIYFSYDVKMKEKGDIPEGYSVSREKKERFSLILESASTNQTSMYLCASRNRVMNSPLHFGNGTRLTVT.